What follows is one T cell receptor (beta chain) and its context. Libraries were prepared by immunoSEQ multiplex PCR; TCRdb keeps only in-frame clonotypes and omits some of them. The data hold roughly 60,000 clones, with less than 90% observed a single time. The data were taken from a study of technical replicates of blood from a handful of donors. V lost 1 base and J lost 1, with 7 bases in between. Germline loops: CDR1 LNHNV, CDR2 YYDKDF (reference sequence). CDR3 length equals 14 residues. This sequence originates from a human donor in good health. Some clones in this sample may be carry-over from other donors' samples. Specimen: PBMCs. V is TRBV15 and J is TRBJ1-1; D ambiguous. CDR3 sequence (DNA): TGTGCCACCAGCAGAGGGTCCGGGAACACTGAAGCTTTCTTT. Protein product: CATSRGSGNTEAFF.